These 6 T cell receptor beta chains came from one sample sequenced in a study of blood T cell repertoires in COVID-19. Libraries were prepared by immunoSEQ multiplex PCR; TCRdb keeps only in-frame clonotypes and omits some of them. The table shows about 220,000 clones, with roughly 85% occurring only once. The material sequenced was peripheral blood. These receptors originate from a woman between 65 and 79 years old with COVID-19, enrolled during active disease.

The rearrangement links TRBV18 to TRBJ2-3, with 11 bases fitting TRBD1. This CDR3 contains 16 residues. Germline assignment: CDR1 KGHSH and CDR2 LQKENI. V trimming: 3 bases; J trimming: 3 bases; junction bases outside the gene matches: 5. Written as DNA, the CDR3 is TGTGCCAGCTCACCTACCGGGACAGGGGGAACAGATACGCAGTATTTT. Translating gives CASSPTGTGGTDTQYF.

This clone has just a few counts. This rearrangement joins TRBV3-1 (or the pseudogene TRBV3-2) to TRBJ1-1; 12 positions match TRBD1. Germline assignment: CDR1 LGHDT and CDR2 YNNKEL (reference sequence). The CDR3 spans 14 residues. The J segment lost 11 bases and the V segment lost 0 bases, leaving 4 bases of the junction unmatched. Here the CDR3 reads CASSQDWDRGLAFF. The CDR3 DNA follows: TGTGCCAGCAGCCAAGATTGGGACAGGGGGCTCGCTTTCTTT.

This clone was seen once. The V and J genes are TRBV30 and TRBJ1-2; D unclear. This CDR3 region has 13 residues. The germline V and J ends were trimmed by 0 bases and 7 bases, with 12 bases remaining between them. The V gene's germline CDR1 is GTSNPN and CDR2 SVGIG (reference sequence). CDR3 in amino acids: CAWSVTGVSGYTF. DNA for the CDR3: TGTGCCTGGAGTGTAACCGGGGTGAGTGGCTACACCTTC.

The rearrangement links TRBV10-3 to TRBJ2-3; 7 nucleotides agree with TRBD2. Germline V gene data show CDR1 as ENHRY and CDR2 as SYGVKD. The CDR3 spans 14 residues. V gave up 3 bases and J gave up 10 bases; unmatched junction bases: 10. This CDR3 is CAISEERGIDPQYF. In DNA, the CDR3 is TGTGCCATCAGTGAAGAGCGGGGAATTGATCCGCAGTATTTT.

V gene TRBV7-2 combines with J gene TRBJ2-7, with D uncertain. Trimming pared 7 bases from V and 2 bases from J, leaving 15 bases between. The CDR3 length is 14 residues. CDR1 is SGHTA and CDR2 is FQGNSA in the germline V gene. The CDR3 DNA reads TGTGCCAGCACTCAGGCCGCCACGGCCTACGAGCAGTACTTC. It is translated as CASTQAATAYEQYF.

This chain joins TRBV19 and TRBJ1-2; 7 bases are a match to TRBD1. The CDR3 consists of 14 residues. V gave up 5 bases and J gave up 2 bases; unmatched junction bases: 5. The germline V gene encodes CDR1 LNHDA and CDR2 SQIVND (reference sequence). The chain's CDR3 is CASSGQQGNYGYTF. In DNA form, the CDR3 reads TGTGCCAGTAGTGGACAACAGGGGAACTATGGCTACACCTTC.